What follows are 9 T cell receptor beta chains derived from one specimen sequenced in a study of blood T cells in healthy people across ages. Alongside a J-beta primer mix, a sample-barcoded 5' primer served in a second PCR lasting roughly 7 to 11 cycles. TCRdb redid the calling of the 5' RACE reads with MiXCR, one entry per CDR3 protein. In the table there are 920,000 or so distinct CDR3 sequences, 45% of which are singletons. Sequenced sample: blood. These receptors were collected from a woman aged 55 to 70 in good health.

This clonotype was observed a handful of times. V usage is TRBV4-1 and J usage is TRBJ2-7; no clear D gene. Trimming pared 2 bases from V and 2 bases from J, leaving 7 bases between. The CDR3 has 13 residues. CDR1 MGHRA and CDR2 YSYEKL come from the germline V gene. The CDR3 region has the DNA TGCGCCAGCAGCCAAAGGGTGACCTACGAGCAGTACTTC. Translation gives CASSQRVTYEQYF.

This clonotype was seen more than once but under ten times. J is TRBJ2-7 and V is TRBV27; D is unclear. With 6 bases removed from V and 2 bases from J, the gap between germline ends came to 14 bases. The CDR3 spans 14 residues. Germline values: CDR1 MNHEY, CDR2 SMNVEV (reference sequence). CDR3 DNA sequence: TGTGCCAGCAGCCGAAGGGCCACCACCTACGAGCAGTACTTC. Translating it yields CASSRRATTYEQYF.

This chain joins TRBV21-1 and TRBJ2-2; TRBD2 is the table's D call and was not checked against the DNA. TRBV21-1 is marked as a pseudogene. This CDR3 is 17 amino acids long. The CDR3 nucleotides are TGTGCCAGCAGCAGATACAGGAGCGGGAGGATTCCCGGGGAGCTGTTTTTT. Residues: CASSRYRSGRIPGELFF.

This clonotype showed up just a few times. CDR3 bases: TGTGCCAGCAGCTTAGGGGGACGCCTAGAGACCCAGTACTTC. Its translation: CASSLGGRLETQYF. The chain has TRBV7-2 and TRBJ2-5; D tentatively fits TRBD1 or TRBD2 (5 bases each). There are 14 residues in the CDR3. V lost 1 base and J lost 4, with 10 bases in between. Germline loops: CDR1 SGHTA, CDR2 FQGNSA.

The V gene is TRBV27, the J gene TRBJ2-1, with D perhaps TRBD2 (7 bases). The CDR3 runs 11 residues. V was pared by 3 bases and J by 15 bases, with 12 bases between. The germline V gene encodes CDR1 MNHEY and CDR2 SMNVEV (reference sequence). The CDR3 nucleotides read TGTGCCAGCAGTTTCGGGGGGCGGCGGTTCTTC. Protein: CASSFGGRRFF.

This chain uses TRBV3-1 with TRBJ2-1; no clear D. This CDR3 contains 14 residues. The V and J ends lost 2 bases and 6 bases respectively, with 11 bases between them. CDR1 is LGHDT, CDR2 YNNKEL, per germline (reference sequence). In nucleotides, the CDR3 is TGTGCCAGCAGCCAAAGAAGCCCACGCAATGAGCAGTTCTTC. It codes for CASSQRSPRNEQFF.

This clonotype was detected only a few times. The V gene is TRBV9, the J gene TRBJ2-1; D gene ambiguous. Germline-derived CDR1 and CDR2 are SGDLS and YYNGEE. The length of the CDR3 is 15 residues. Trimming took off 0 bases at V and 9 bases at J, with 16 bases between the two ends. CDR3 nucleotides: TGTGCCAGCAGCGTAGGTCATCCGGGTGAAGGTGAGCAGTTCTTC. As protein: CASSVGHPGEGEQFF. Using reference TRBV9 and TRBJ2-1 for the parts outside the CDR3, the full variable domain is DSGVTQTPKHLITATGQRVTLRCSPRSGDLSVYWYQQSLDQGLQFLIQYYNGEERAKGNILERFSAQQFPDLHSELNLSSLELGDSALYFCASSVGHPGEGEQFFGPGTRLTVL.

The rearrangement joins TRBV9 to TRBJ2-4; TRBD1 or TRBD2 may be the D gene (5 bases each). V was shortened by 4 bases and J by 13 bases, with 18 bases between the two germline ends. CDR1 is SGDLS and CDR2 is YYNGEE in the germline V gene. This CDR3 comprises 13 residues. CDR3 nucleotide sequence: TGTGCCAGCAGCCGGGACCCCGGAGAGGAGCAGTACTTC. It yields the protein CASSRDPGEEQYF.

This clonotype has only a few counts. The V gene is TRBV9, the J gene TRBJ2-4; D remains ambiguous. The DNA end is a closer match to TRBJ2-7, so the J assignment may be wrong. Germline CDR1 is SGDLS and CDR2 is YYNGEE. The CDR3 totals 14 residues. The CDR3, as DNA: TGTGCCAGCAGCCTAGGTGGGGAAACGGGCGAGCAGTACTTC. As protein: CASSLGGETGEQYF.